The text below deals with one T cell receptor beta chain. This specimen comes from a study of technical replicates of blood from a few donors. Method: immunoSEQ multiplex PCR; TCRdb's copy keeps in-frame clones and lacks some. The sample includes approximately 92,000 clones, 95% of them seen just once. The CDR3 is 13 residues long. Germline CDR1 and CDR2: SGDLS and YYNGEE. Trimming removed 4 bases at V and 3 bases at J, with 10 bases between. The sequenced sample consisted of T cells isolated from PBMCs. The V call is TRBV9, the J call TRBJ2-5; a possible D gene is TRBD1 (7 bases). The TCR comes from a human donor in good health. CDR3 DNA: TGTGCCAGCAGCCAGGGGGGTAAAGAGACCCAGTACTTC. It specifies CASSQGGKETQYF.